The 25 T cell receptor beta chains below come from one sample, sequenced in a study of cytomegalovirus exposure and HLA in healthy donors. The PCR used 60 Vbeta and 13 Jbeta primers. Some clones are missing from TCRdb's copy, which holds only in-frame ones; the method was immunoSEQ multiplex PCR. The data show over 80,000 clones, 73% seen once. Sequences were obtained from PBMCs. These receptors were collected from a man aged 35 to 55 in good health and CMV-seronegative.

The chain links TRBV12-2 to TRBJ2-3; the table gives TRBD1 as D, unverified against the DNA. TRBV12-2 is a recognized pseudogene. This CDR3 comprises 14 residues. In DNA, the CDR3 is TGTGCAAGTCGCCTTGGACAGGGGGTAGATACGCAGTATTTT. It encodes CASRLGQGVDTQYF.

The sample holds one count of this clone. The rearrangement links TRBV7-9 to TRBJ2-5; TRBD1 agrees at 8 bases. J gave up 4 bases and V 4 bases, and 8 bases lay outside the gene matches. Germline CDR1 SEHNR, CDR2 FQNEAQ (reference sequence). CDR3 length equals 15 residues. CDR3 sequence (DNA): TGTGCCAGCAGCTCGTGGGACAGGATCGTAGAGACCCAGTACTTC. This gives the protein CASSSWDRIVETQYF.

This CDR3 is CASRTGDRGPETQYF. Written as DNA, the CDR3 is TGCGCCAGCAGAACCGGGGACAGGGGGCCGGAGACCCAGTACTTC. The rearrangement links TRBV5-1 to TRBJ2-5; TRBD1 matches at 12 bases. This CDR3 has 15 residues. Germline V lookup: CDR1 SGHRS, CDR2 YFSETQ. J lost 5 bases, V lost 5 bases, and 7 bases had no gene match. The whole variable domain, remainder taken from reference TRBV5-1 and TRBJ2-5, is KAGVTQTPRYLIKTRGQQVTLSCSPISGHRSVSWYQQTPGQGLQFLFEYFSETQRNKGNFPGRFSGRQFSNSRSEMNVSTLELGDSALYLCASRTGDRGPETQYFGPGTRLLVL.

The chain is built from TRBV13 and TRBJ2-1; TRBD2 matches 15 bases. V was clipped by 4 bases and J by 3 bases; unmatched bases: 7. The CDR3 runs 18 residues. The V gene's germline CDR1 is PRHDT and CDR2 FYEKMQ (reference sequence). CDR3 amino acids: CASSSRGTSGGIYNEQFF. The CDR3 DNA reads as TGTGCCAGCAGCTCCCGCGGGACTAGCGGGGGGATCTACAATGAGCAGTTCTTC. The variable domain in full, with the rest retrieved from reference TRBV13 and TRBJ2-1, is AAGVIQSPRHLIKEKRETATLKCYPIPRHDTVYWYQQGPGQDPQFLISFYEKMQSDKGSIPDRFSAQQFSDYHSELNMSSLELGDSALYFCASSSRGTSGGIYNEQFFGPGTRLTVL.

This clone came up a few times. The chain combines TRBV7-2 with TRBJ2-7, with 8 bases matching TRBD2. J lost 2 bases, V lost 1 base, and 1 base had no gene match. This CDR3 has 14 amino acids. CDR1 is SGHTA and CDR2 is FQGNSA in the germline V gene. CDR3 in DNA: TGTGCCAGCAGCTTAGAGCGGGGGACCTACGAGCAGTACTTC. Amino acid sequence: CASSLERGTYEQYF.

Remarks on this clone: This CDR3 is missing its conserved last phenylalanine or tryptophan, likely due to a read error. V usage is TRBV4-1 and J usage is TRBJ1-5; possibly TRBD1 for D (5 bases). V was trimmed by 1 base and J by 1 base, leaving 17 bases between them. Germline V CDR1 and CDR2: MGHRA, YSYEKL. This CDR3 contains 18 residues. CDR3 amino acids: CASSQVPQSGGSNQPQHV. The DNA for the CDR3 is TGCGCCAGCAGCCAAGTTCCCCAATCCGGGGGGAGCAATCAGCCCCAGCATGTT.

There are a few counts of this clone. The V call is TRBV6-6, the J call TRBJ2-3, with a weak D call TRBD2 (6 bases). The CDR3 totals 15 residues. CDR1 is MNHNY, CDR2 SVGAGI, per germline (reference sequence). The V gene lost 1 base and the J gene lost 3 bases, with 11 bases spanning the gap. CDR3 nucleotides: TGTGCCAGCAGTTACTACGCGGGGCGGACAGATACGCAGTATTTT. Translated, it gives CASSYYAGRTDTQYF.

The gene calls are TRBV19 and TRBJ1-6; D gene unclear. This CDR3 has 15 residues. The V gene's germline CDR1 is LNHDA and CDR2 SQIVND (reference sequence). V was clipped by 7 bases and J by 0 bases, with 10 bases between them. The CDR3 DNA reads TGTGCCAGTAAACGAGAGAGCTCCTATAATTCACCCCTCCACTTT. This codes for CASKRESSYNSPLHF.

The V gene is TRBV6-6, the J gene TRBJ2-7; TRBD1 aligns across 8 bases. The germline V gene has CDR1 MNHNY and CDR2 SVGAGI (reference sequence). This CDR3 spans 15 amino acids. J gave up 5 bases and V 0 bases, and 6 bases lay outside the gene matches. The CDR3 region is CASSYSLRGQDEQYF. The DNA of the CDR3 is TGTGCCAGCAGTTACTCCCTCAGGGGGCAAGACGAGCAGTACTTC.

CDR3 coding DNA: TGTGCCAGCAGCTGTCAGGATTACGAGCAGTACTTC. Encoded protein: CASSCQDYEQYF. The genes are TRBV12-1 and TRBJ2-7; TRBD1, the table's D call, lacks a check against the DNA. TRBV12-1 is reported as a pseudogene. The CDR3 runs 12 residues.

The chain couples TRBV19 to TRBJ1-4; tentatively, D is TRBD1 (5 bases). This CDR3 contains 16 residues. With 9 bases removed from V and 8 bases from J, the gap between germline ends came to 25 bases. The V gene's germline CDR1 is LNHDA and CDR2 SQIVND (reference sequence). This CDR3 reads CASLGWREERGEKLFF. The CDR3 nucleotides read TGTGCCAGCCTGGGTTGGAGGGAAGAAAGGGGCGAAAAACTGTTTTTT.

The gene calls are TRBV5-6 and TRBJ1-4; D possibly corresponds to TRBD1 (5 bases). CDR1 is SGHDT, CDR2 YYEEEE, per germline. Trimming took 3 bases from V and 4 from J, leaving 13 bases between them. The CDR3 has 15 amino acids. The CDR3 DNA sequence: TGTGCCAGCAGCTGGGGGACTATCCTTAATGAAAAACTGTTTTTT. Protein sequence: CASSWGTILNEKLFF. The full variable domain, rest sourced from reference TRBV5-6 and TRBJ1-4, is DAGVTQSPTHLIKTRGQQVTLRCSPKSGHDTVSWYQQALGQGPQFIFQYYEEEERQRGNFPDRFSGHQFPNYSSELNVNALLLGDSALYLCASSWGTILNEKLFFGSGTQLSVL.

This clone turned up a few times. The likely explanation is a read error, given a far larger clone one base away. The same CDR3 is also encoded by other DNA sequences in this sample. The V gene is TRBV27, the J gene TRBJ2-1; tentative D call: TRBD1 (5 bases). Trimming took 5 bases from V and 3 from J, leaving 11 bases between them. The germline V gene has CDR1 MNHEY and CDR2 SMNVEV (reference sequence). The CDR3 is made up of 14 amino acids. The CDR3 protein is CASSQGDGYNEQFF. CDR3 nucleotide sequence: TGTGCCAGCAGTCAGGGTGACGGCTACAATGAGCAGTTCTTC.

A word on this clone: Since the CDR3 does not end with the conserved phenylalanine or tryptophan, this likely comes from a read error. The CDR3 nucleotides are TGTGCCAGCAGCCCCAAACCCAAAACGGGTGAAAAACTGTTTTCT. It translates to CASSPKPKTGEKLFS. J is TRBJ1-4 and V is TRBV5-4; no definite D call. CDR1 and CDR2 (germline): SGHNT, YYREEE (reference sequence). The CDR3 covers 15 residues. Trimming shortened V by 4 bases and J by 7 bases, and 17 bases separated the two germline ends.

J is TRBJ1-1 and V is TRBV7-6; no reliable D call. This CDR3 spans 14 amino acids. Trimming cost V 5 bases and J 3 bases, with 13 bases left between them. Germline V gives CDR1 SGHVS, CDR2 FNYEAQ. The CDR3 loop reads CASSLGTRDTEAFF. The CDR3 region has the DNA TGTGCCAGCAGCCTAGGAACGCGGGACACTGAAGCTTTCTTT. Combining the CDR3 with reference TRBV7-6 and TRBJ1-1 gives the whole variable domain GAGVSQSPRYKVTKRGQDVALRCDPISGHVSLYWYRQALGQGPEFLTYFNYEAQQDKSGLPNDRFSAERPEGSISTLTIQRTEQRDSAMYRCASSLGTRDTEAFFGQGTRLTVV.

The chain couples TRBV6-5 to TRBJ1-4, with unresolved D. The CDR3 extends over 14 amino acids. With 2 bases removed from V and 8 bases from J, the gap between germline ends came to 12 bases. CDR1 and CDR2 (germline): MNHEY, SVGAGI. The CDR3 nucleotides are TGTGCCAGCAGTTACGAGGCGCGAAGGGAAAAACTGTTTTTT. Translation: CASSYEARREKLFF.

The chain is built from TRBV7-9 and TRBJ1-1; D call uncertain. CDR1 is SEHNR, CDR2 FQNEAQ, per germline (reference sequence). Trimming shortened V by 4 bases and J by 3 bases, and 12 bases separated the two germline ends. The CDR3 consists of 14 residues. The CDR3 DNA sequence: TGTGCCAGCAGCTCCCGACAAGCGGACACTGAAGCTTTCTTT. It encodes CASSSRQADTEAFF. The full variable domain, in which reference TRBV7-9 and TRBJ1-1 provide the parts outside the CDR3, is DTGVSQNPRHKITKRGQNVTFRCDPISEHNRLYWYRQTLGQGPEFLTYFQNEAQLEKSRLLSDRFSAERPKGSFSTLEIQRTEQGDSAMYLCASSSRQADTEAFFGQGTRLTVV.

This clone was found once. The gene calls are TRBV18 and TRBJ2-7; 7 nucleotides align to TRBD1. V shed 0 bases, J shed 2 bases, and the junction held 1 base outside the gene matches. From germline, CDR1 is KGHSH and CDR2 LQKENI. The CDR3 covers 14 residues. The CDR3 nucleotides read TGTGCCAGCTCACCACCGGGACAGCCCTACGAGCAGTACTTC. Residues: CASSPPGQPYEQYF.

The chain joins TRBV7-9 to TRBJ1-6, with no clear D. Germline V gene sequence: CDR1 SEHNR, CDR2 FQNEAQ (reference sequence). V lost 7 bases and J lost 0, with 7 bases in between. This CDR3 is built from 14 residues. The CDR3 sequence: CASTSLSYNSPLHF. In DNA, the CDR3 is TGTGCCAGCACTTCCCTCTCCTATAATTCACCCCTCCACTTT.

A remark on this clone: This sample includes further DNA sequences coding for the same CDR3. This chain uses TRBV2 with TRBJ2-5; D is uncertain. The CDR3 runs 10 residues. V dropped 5 bases and J dropped 5 bases, with 3 bases sitting between them. Germline values: CDR1 SNHLY, CDR2 FYNNEI. CDR3 protein: CASSRETQYF. DNA of the CDR3: TGTGCCAGCAGTCGGGAGACCCAGTACTTC. The full variable domain, rest sourced from reference TRBV2 and TRBJ2-5, is EPEVTQTPSHQVTQMGQEVILRCVPISNHLYFYWYRQILGQKVEFLVSFYNNEISEKSEIFDDQFSVERPDGSNFTLKIRSTKLEDSAMYFCASSRETQYFGPGTRLLVL.

V gene TRBV7-3 combines with J gene TRBJ2-3; TRBD2 aligns across 8 bases. Germline V lookup: CDR1 SGHTA, CDR2 FQGTGA. Trimming took 4 bases from V and 1 from J; bases not matched to a gene: 4. The CDR3 length is 15 residues. In DNA, the CDR3 is TGTGCCAGCAGCTCCCCAGCGGGGGGCACAGATACGCAGTATTTT. Amino acid sequence: CASSSPAGGTDTQYF.

J is TRBJ2-7 and V is TRBV7-9, with a tentative D call TRBD1 (6 bases). The V gene's germline CDR1 is SEHNR and CDR2 FQNEAQ (reference sequence). The CDR3 is 16 amino acids. Trimming shortened V by 0 bases and J by 1 base, and 13 bases separated the two germline ends. The CDR3 is CASSLAQGSGSYEQYF. CDR3 sequence (DNA): TGTGCCAGCAGCTTAGCGCAGGGGTCAGGGTCCTACGAGCAGTACTTC. The full variable domain, its missing parts supplied by reference TRBV7-9 and TRBJ2-7, is DTGVSQNPRHKITKRGQNVTFRCDPISEHNRLYWYRQTLGQGPEFLTYFQNEAQLEKSRLLSDRFSAERPKGSFSTLEIQRTEQGDSAMYLCASSLAQGSGSYEQYFGPGTRLTVT.

The V gene is TRBV5-5, the J gene TRBJ2-7; 12 positions agree with TRBD1. The germline gives CDR1 SGHKS, CDR2 YYEKEE (reference sequence). V lost 4 bases and J lost 6; bases outside the gene matches: 2. The CDR3 runs 13 residues. The CDR3 DNA sequence: TGTGCCAGCAGCCCGGGACAGGGGGCCGAGCAGTACTTC. Its protein product is CASSPGQGAEQYF.

This chain uses TRBV5-6 with TRBJ2-1; no definite D call. Germline CDR1 reads SGHDT; CDR2 reads YYEEEE. The V end was cut by 4 bases, the J end by 4 bases, with 18 bases between. The CDR3 runs 16 residues. CDR3 amino acids: CASSPEIMVYYNEQFF. The CDR3 nucleotides read TGTGCCAGCAGCCCCGAAATAATGGTCTATTACAATGAGCAGTTCTTC.

J is TRBJ2-1 and V is TRBV6-1; the match to TRBD2 covers 9 bases. Germline CDR1 is MNHNS and CDR2 is SASEGT. The J segment lost 4 bases and the V segment lost 4 bases, leaving 11 bases of the junction unmatched. This CDR3 has 17 amino acids. CDR3: CASSGLSGGTLYNEQFF. CDR3 DNA sequence: TGTGCCAGCAGTGGCCTCAGCGGGGGGACTCTGTACAATGAGCAGTTCTTC.